This passage covers 12 T cell receptor beta chains from one sample sequenced in a study of chemoradiotherapy in HPV16-positive cancers. Assay used: immunoSEQ multiplex PCR; TCRdb lists only in-frame clones, some missing. The data hold more than 7,000 clones, with roughly 82% observed a single time. The source material was tumor tissue, sampled from a patient who underwent chemoradiotherapy. Receptor source: a human donor with HPV-associated anogenital cancer.

The CDR3 sequence: CASSVLSTDTQYF. CDR3 coding DNA: TGTGCCAGCAGTGTCTTAAGCACAGATACGCAGTATTTT. The chain couples TRBV2 to TRBJ2-3; D not certain. Trimming removed 4 bases from V and 0 bases from J, with 5 bases in between. The CDR3 sequence is 13 residues long. CDR1 is SNHLY, CDR2 FYNNEI, per germline.

The chain carries TRBV4-3 and TRBJ2-2, with 9 nucleotides matching TRBD2. CDR3 length: 17 residues. Germline V gene data show CDR1 as LGHNA and CDR2 as YSLEER. The V gene end was trimmed by 2 bases and the J gene end by 5 bases; junction bases not matched to a gene: 9. In nucleotides, the CDR3 is TGCGCCAGCAGCCAAAGGGCGGCTAGCGGGGCAACCGGGGAGCTGTTTTTT. This encodes CASSQRAASGATGELFF.

This clone showed up just once. The rearrangement joins TRBV6-1 to TRBJ1-1, with D unresolved. The CDR3 has 13 amino acids. Germline CDR1 MNHNS, CDR2 SASEGT. With 8 bases removed from V and 1 base from J, the gap between germline ends came to 11 bases. The CDR3 coding sequence is TGTGCCAGCCGTTTTGGATCGAACACTGAAGCTTTCTTT. It translates to CASRFGSNTEAFF.

The chain recombines TRBV2 with TRBJ2-3, with 11 bases identical to TRBD2. V trimming: 8 bases; J trimming: 1 base; junction bases outside the gene matches: 8. Germline-derived CDR1 and CDR2 are SNHLY and FYNNEI. The CDR3 covers 16 residues. The CDR3 sequence is CASVSSGGAGTDTQYF. CDR3 nucleotides: TGTGCCAGCGTTAGTAGCGGGGGGGCCGGCACAGATACGCAGTATTTT. Together with reference TRBV2 and TRBJ2-3, the CDR3 gives the full variable domain: EPEVTQTPSHQVTQMGQEVILRCVPISNHLYFYWYRQILGQKVEFLVSFYNNEISEKSEIFDDQFSVERPDGSNFTLKIRSTKLEDSAMYFCASVSSGGAGTDTQYFGPGTRLTVL.

As for this clone: This could be a read error, since a much larger clone is one nucleotide away. The chain is built from TRBV5-1 and TRBJ1-1, with 8 bases aligning to TRBD1. CDR1 SGHRS and CDR2 YFSETQ come from the germline V gene. The CDR3 is made up of 16 amino acids. J was trimmed by 1 base and V by 3 bases; bases with no gene match: 8. DNA for the CDR3: TGCGCCAGCAGCTGGAGGACAGGGTGGGGGAACACTGAAGCTTTCTTT. Amino acid sequence: CASSWRTGWGNTEAFF. The whole variable domain, remainder taken from reference TRBV5-1 and TRBJ1-1, is KAGVTQTPRYLIKTRGQQVTLSCSPISGHRSVSWYQQTPGQGLQFLFEYFSETQRNKGNFPGRFSGRQFSNSRSEMNVSTLELGDSALYLCASSWRTGWGNTEAFFGQGTRLTVV.

The chain employs TRBV11-3 and TRBJ2-4; TRBD2 matches at 8 bases. The germline V gene encodes CDR1 SGHNT and CDR2 YENEEA. The V gene end was trimmed by 5 bases and the J gene end by 3 bases; junction bases not matched to a gene: 3. This CDR3 spans 14 amino acids. In DNA form, the CDR3 reads TGTGCCAGCAGCCCCGGGGGGGGCAAAAACATTCAGTACTTC. It is translated as CASSPGGGKNIQYF.

The chain combines TRBV12-5 with TRBJ1-2, with a possible D match to TRBD1 (6 bases). CDR1 LGHNT and CDR2 FRNRAP come from the germline V gene. The V and J ends lost 6 bases and 8 bases respectively, with 19 bases between them. This CDR3 is built from 14 residues. CDR3 DNA: TGTGCTAGTGGCCCGACCCTAAATGGGGGCGGCTACACCTTC. Residues: CASGPTLNGGGYTF.

The chain uses TRBV7-9 and TRBJ1-1; possible D gene TRBD1, 5 bases. This CDR3 has 14 amino acids. Germline V gene lookup returns CDR1 SEHNR and CDR2 FQNEAQ (reference sequence). V lost 3 bases and J lost 4, with 12 bases in between. The CDR3 spells CASSFVGGGTEAFF. The CDR3 DNA is TGTGCCAGCAGCTTCGTGGGGGGTGGCACTGAAGCTTTCTTT.

The chain carries TRBV2 and TRBJ2-6, with unresolved D. Trimming removed 7 bases at V and 4 bases at J, with 5 bases between. Germline CDR1 is SNHLY and CDR2 is FYNNEI. This CDR3 spans 12 amino acids. The CDR3 here is CASNTGANVLTF. DNA for the CDR3: TGTGCCAGCAATACGGGGGCCAACGTCCTGACTTTC.

This clone was picked up one time. Other nucleotide sequences from this sample produce the same CDR3. The chain employs TRBV5-6 and TRBJ1-5, with D uncertain. This CDR3 region has 12 residues. Trimming took 4 bases from V and 2 from J, leaving 4 bases between them. Germline V gene lookup returns CDR1 SGHDT and CDR2 YYEEEE. CDR3 sequence: CASSLGNQPQHF. DNA for the CDR3: TGTGCCAGCAGCCTGGGCAATCAGCCCCAGCATTTT.

The chain has TRBV9 and TRBJ2-3, with TRBD2 as a possible D gene (5 bases). The length of the CDR3 is 13 residues. Trimming stripped 0 bases from V and 6 bases from J, with 8 bases between. Germline CDR1 and CDR2: SGDLS and YYNGEE. DNA for the CDR3: TGTGCCAGCAGCGTAGCCCCGGGGGATACGCAGTATTTT. Translated, it gives CASSVAPGDTQYF.

J is TRBJ1-5 and V is TRBV7-8; TRBD1 is a possible D gene (5 bases). Germline V lookup: CDR1 SGHVS, CDR2 FQNEAQ. Trimming shortened V by 3 bases and J by 4 bases, and 16 bases separated the two germline ends. The CDR3 contains 16 residues. The CDR3 loop is CASSLAMGWGNQPQHF. CDR3 DNA: TGTGCCAGCAGCTTGGCCATGGGGTGGGGGAATCAGCCCCAGCATTTT.